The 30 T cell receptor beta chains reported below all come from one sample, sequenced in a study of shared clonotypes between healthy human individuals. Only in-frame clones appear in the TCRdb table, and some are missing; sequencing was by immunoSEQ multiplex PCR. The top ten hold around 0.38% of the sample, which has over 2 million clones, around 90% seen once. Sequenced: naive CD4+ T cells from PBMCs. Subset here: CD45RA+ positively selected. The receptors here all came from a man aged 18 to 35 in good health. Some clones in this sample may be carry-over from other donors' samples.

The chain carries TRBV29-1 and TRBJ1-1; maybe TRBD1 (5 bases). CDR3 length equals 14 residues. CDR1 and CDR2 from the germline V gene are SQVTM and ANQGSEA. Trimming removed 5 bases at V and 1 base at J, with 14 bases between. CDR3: CSVSGVLSNTEAFF. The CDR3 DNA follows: TGCAGCGTTTCGGGGGTCCTCTCGAACACTGAAGCTTTCTTT.

The CDR3 sequence: CSAASGRAYNEQFF. In DNA, the CDR3 is TGCAGCGCCGCAAGCGGGAGGGCGTACAATGAGCAGTTCTTC. This sequence joins TRBV29-1 and TRBJ2-1; 10 bases align to TRBD2. CDR1 is SQVTM and CDR2 is ANQGSEA in the germline V gene. The V and J ends lost 7 bases and 4 bases, in that order; junction bases with no gene match: 7. This CDR3 region has 14 residues.

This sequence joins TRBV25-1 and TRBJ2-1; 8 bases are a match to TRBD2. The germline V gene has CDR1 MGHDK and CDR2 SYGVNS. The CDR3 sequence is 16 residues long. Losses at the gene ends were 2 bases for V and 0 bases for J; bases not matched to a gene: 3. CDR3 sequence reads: CASSEISGGSYNEQFF. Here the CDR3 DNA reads TGTGCCAGCAGTGAAATAAGCGGGGGCTCCTACAATGAGCAGTTCTTC.

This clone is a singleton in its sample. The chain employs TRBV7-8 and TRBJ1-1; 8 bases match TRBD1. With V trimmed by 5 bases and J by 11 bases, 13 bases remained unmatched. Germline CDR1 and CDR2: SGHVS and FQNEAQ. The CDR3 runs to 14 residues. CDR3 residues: CASSLRGAGQVAFF. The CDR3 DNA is TGTGCCAGCAGCCTCCGAGGGGCGGGACAGGTGGCTTTCTTT.

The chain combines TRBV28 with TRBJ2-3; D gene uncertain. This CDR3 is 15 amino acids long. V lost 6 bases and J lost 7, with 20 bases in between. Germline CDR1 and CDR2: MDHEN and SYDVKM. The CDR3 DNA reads TGTGCCAGCAGCCCCCCTCGTTCGGCGTCGTATACGCAGTATTTT. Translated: CASSPPRSASYTQYF.

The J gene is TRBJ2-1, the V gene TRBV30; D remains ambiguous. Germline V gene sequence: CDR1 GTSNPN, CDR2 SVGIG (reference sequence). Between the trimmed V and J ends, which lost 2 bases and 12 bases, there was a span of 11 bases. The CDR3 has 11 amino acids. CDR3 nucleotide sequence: TGTGCCTGGAGTCCTAAGTGGTCGCAGTTCTTC. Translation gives CAWSPKWSQFF.

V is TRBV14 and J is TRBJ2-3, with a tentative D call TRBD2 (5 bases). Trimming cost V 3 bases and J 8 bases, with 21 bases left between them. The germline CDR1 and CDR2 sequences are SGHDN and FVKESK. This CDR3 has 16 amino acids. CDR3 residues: CASSHVRPPQRGTQYF. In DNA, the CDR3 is TGTGCCAGCAGCCATGTCCGGCCACCTCAACGGGGTACGCAGTATTTT.

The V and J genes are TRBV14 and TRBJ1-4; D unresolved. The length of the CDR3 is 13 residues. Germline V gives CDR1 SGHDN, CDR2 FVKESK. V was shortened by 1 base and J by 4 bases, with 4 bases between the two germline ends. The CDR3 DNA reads TGTGCCAGCAGCCAAGGCGGTAATGAAAAACTGTTTTTT. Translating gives CASSQGGNEKLFF.

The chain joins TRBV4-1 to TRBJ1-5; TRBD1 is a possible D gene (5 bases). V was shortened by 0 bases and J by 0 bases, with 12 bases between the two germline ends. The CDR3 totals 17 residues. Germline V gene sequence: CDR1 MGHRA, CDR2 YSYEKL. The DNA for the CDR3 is TGCGCCAGCAGCCAAGAGCCCGGACACTATAGCAATCAGCCCCAGCATTTT. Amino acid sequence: CASSQEPGHYSNQPQHF.

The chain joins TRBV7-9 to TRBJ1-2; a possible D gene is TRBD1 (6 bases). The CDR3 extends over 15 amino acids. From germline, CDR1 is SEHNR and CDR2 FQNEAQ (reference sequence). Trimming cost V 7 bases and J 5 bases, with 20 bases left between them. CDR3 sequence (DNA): TGTGCCAGCATACCTTCTGGGGGCGCGGTATATGGCTACACCTTC. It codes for CASIPSGGAVYGYTF. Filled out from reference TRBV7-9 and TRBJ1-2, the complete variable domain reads DTGVSQNPRHKITKRGQNVTFRCDPISEHNRLYWYRQTLGQGPEFLTYFQNEAQLEKSRLLSDRFSAERPKGSFSTLEIQRTEQGDSAMYLCASIPSGGAVYGYTFGSGTRLTVV.

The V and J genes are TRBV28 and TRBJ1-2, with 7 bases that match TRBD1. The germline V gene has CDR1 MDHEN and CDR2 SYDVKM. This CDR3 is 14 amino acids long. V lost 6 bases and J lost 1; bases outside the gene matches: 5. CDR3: CASSIQGHNYGYTF. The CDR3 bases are TGTGCCAGCAGCATACAGGGGCATAACTATGGCTACACCTTC.

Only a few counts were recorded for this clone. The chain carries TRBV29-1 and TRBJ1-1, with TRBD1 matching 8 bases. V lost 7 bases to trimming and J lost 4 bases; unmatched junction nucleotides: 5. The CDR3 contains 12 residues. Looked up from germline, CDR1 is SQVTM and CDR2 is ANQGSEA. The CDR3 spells CSGRGPATEAFF. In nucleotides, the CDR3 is TGCAGCGGCAGGGGGCCGGCCACTGAAGCTTTCTTT.

In nucleotides, the CDR3 is TGTGCCAGCAGTTTGGTCGGACAGGGATATGCAACTAATGAAAAACTGTTTTTT. Amino acids: CASSLVGQGYATNEKLFF. This chain joins TRBV28 and TRBJ1-4; TRBD1 matches 8 bases. The CDR3 has 18 amino acids. After removal of 3 bases from V and 0 bases from J, the junction contained 9 bases not matched to a gene. Germline lookup yields CDR1 MDHEN and CDR2 SYDVKM.

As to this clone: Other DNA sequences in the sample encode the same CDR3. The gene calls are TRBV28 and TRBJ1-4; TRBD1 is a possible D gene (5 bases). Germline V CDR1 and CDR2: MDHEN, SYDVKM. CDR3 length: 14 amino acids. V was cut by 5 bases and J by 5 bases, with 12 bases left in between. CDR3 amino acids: CASSPGTRNEKLFF. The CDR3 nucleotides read TGTGCCAGCAGTCCCGGGACCCGGAATGAAAAACTGTTTTTT.

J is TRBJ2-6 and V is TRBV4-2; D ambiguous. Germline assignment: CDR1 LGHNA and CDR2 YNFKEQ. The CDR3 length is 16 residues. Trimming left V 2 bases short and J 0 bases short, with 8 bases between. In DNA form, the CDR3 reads TGTGCCAGCAGCCAAATCTTAAACTCTGGGGCCAACGTCCTGACTTTC. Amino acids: CASSQILNSGANVLTF.

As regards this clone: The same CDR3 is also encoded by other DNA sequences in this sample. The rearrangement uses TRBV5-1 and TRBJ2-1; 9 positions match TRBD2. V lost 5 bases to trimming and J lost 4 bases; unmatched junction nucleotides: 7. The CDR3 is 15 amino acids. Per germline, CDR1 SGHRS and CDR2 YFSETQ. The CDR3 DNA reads TGCGCCAGCAGTCTAACTAGCGGGCCGTACAATGAGCAGTTCTTC. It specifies CASSLTSGPYNEQFF.

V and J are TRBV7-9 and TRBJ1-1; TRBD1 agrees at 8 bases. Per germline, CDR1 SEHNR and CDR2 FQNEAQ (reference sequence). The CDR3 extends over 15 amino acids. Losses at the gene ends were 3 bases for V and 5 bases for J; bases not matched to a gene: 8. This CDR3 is CASSFGRGRGTEAFF. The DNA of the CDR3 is TGTGCCAGCAGCTTTGGCAGGGGGCGAGGTACTGAAGCTTTCTTT.

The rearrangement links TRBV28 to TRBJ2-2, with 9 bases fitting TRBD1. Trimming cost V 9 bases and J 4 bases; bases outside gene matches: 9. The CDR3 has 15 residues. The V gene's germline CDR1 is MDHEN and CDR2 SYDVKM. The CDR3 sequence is CASGWGQGGTGELFF. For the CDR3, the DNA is TGTGCCAGTGGTTGGGGACAGGGTGGCACCGGGGAGCTGTTTTTT.

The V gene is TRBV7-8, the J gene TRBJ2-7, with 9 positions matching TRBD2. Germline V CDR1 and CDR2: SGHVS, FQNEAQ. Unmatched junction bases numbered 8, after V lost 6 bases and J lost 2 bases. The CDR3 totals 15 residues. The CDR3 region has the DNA TGTGCCAGCAGTCTTAGGTTAGCGGGAGCCTACGAGCAGTACTTC. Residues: CASSLRLAGAYEQYF.

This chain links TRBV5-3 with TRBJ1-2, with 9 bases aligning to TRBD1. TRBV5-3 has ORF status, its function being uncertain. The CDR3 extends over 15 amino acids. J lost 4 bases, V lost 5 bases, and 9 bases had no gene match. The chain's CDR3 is CARSYGQGTLYGYTF. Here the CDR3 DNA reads TGTGCCAGAAGTTACGGACAGGGGACGCTCTATGGCTACACCTTC.

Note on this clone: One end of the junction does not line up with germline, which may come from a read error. This chain's CDR3 is CASSLGTGLNDGYTF. CDR3 coding DNA: TGTGCCAGCAGCTTAGGGACAGGCCTTAACGATGGCTACACCTTC. This chain connects TRBV7-3 to TRBJ1-2; 8 positions match TRBD1. CDR3 length equals 15 residues. Germline-derived CDR1 and CDR2 are SGHTA and FQGTGA. The variable domain in full, completed from reference TRBV7-3 and TRBJ1-2, reads GAGVSQTPSNKVTEKGKYVELRCDPISGHTALYWYRQSLGQGPEFLIYFQGTGAADDSGLPNDRFFAVRPEGSVSTLKIQRTERGDSAVYLCASSLGTGLNDGYTFGSGTRLTVV.

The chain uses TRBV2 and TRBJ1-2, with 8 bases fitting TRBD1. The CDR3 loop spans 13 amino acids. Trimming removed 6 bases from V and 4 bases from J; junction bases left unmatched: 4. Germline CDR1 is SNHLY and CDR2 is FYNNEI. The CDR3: CASSSGGGYGYTF. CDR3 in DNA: TGTGCCAGCAGCTCAGGGGGCGGCTATGGCTACACCTTC.

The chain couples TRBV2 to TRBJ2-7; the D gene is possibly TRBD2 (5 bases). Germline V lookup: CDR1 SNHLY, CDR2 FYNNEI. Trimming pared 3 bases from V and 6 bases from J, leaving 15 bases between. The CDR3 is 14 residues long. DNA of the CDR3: TGTGCCAGCAGTGACCTAACTAGATTGGGCGAGCAGTACTTC. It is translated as CASSDLTRLGEQYF.

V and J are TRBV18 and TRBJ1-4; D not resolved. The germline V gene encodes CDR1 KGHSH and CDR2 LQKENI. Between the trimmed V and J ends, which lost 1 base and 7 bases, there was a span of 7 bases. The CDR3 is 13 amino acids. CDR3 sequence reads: CASSPLRGEKLFF. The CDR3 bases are TGTGCCAGCTCACCACTTAGAGGTGAAAAACTGTTTTTT.

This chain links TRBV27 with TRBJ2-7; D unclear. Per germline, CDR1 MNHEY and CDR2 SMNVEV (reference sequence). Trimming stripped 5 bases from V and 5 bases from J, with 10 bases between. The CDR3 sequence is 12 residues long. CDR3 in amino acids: CASSPGFDEQYF. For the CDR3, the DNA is TGTGCCAGCAGTCCCGGCTTTGACGAGCAGTACTTC.

The DNA for the CDR3 is TGTGCCAGCAGGTTCCGTGGCTCGAATGAAAAACTGTTTTTT. Protein product: CASRFRGSNEKLFF. V is TRBV6-5 and J is TRBJ1-4; the D is unclear. Trimming removed 6 bases from V and 5 bases from J, with 13 bases in between. Germline CDR1 is MNHEY and CDR2 is SVGAGI. This CDR3 has 14 amino acids.

CDR3 region: CASTGSMNTEAFF. The CDR3, as DNA: TGTGCCAGCACCGGCAGTATGAACACTGAAGCTTTCTTT. V is TRBV2 and J is TRBJ1-1; no clear D gene. The V end lost 7 bases, the J end lost 0 bases, and 9 bases lay between the germline ends. The CDR3 has 13 residues. Germline CDR1 and CDR2: SNHLY and FYNNEI.

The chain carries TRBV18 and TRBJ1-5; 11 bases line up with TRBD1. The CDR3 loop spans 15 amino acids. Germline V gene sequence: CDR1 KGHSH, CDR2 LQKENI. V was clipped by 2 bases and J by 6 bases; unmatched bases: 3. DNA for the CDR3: TGTGCCAGCTCACCAGGGACAGGGGGAGGTCAGCCCCAGCATTTT. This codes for CASSPGTGGGQPQHF.

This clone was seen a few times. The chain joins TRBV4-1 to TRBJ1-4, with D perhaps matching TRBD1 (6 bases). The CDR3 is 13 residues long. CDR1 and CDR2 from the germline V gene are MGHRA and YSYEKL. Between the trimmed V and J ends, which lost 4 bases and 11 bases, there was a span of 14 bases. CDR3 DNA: TGCGCCAGCAGCCCCGGGACATCTGGGAAACTGTTTTTT. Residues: CASSPGTSGKLFF.

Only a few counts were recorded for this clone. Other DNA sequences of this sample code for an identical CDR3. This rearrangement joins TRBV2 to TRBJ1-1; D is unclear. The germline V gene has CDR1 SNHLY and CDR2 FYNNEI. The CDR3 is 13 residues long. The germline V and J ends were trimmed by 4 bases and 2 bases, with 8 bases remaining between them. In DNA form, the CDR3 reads TGTGCCAGCAGTGTTACAGTTAACACTGAAGCTTTCTTT. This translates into CASSVTVNTEAFF.